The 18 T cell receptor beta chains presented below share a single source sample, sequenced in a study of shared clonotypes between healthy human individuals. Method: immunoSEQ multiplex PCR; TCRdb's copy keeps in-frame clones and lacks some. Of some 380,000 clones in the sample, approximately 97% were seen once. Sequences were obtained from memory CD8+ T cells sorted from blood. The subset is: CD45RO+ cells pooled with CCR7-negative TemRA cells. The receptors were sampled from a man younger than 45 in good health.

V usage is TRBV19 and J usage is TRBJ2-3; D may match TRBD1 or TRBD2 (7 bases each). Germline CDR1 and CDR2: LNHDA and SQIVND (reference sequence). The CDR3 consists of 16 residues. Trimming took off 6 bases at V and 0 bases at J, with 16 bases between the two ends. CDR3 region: CASSQRGRESTDTQYF. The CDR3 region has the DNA TGTGCCAGTAGCCAAAGGGGGCGGGAGAGCACAGATACGCAGTATTTT. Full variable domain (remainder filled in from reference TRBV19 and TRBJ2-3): DGGITQSPKYLFRKEGQNVTLSCEQNLNHDAMYWYRQDPGQGLRLIYYSQIVNDFQKGDIAEGYSVSREKKESFPLTVTSAQKNPTAFYLCASSQRGRESTDTQYFGPGTRLTVL.

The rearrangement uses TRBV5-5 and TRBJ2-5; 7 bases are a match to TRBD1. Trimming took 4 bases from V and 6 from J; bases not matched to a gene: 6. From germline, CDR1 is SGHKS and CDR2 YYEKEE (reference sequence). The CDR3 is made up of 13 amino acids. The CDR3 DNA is TGTGCCAGCAGCGTAAACAGGGGACAGACCCAGTACTTC. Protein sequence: CASSVNRGQTQYF.

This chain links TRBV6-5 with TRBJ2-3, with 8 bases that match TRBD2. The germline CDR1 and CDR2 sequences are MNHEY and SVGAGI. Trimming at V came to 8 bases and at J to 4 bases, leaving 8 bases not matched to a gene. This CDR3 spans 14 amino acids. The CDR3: CASRGGRIADTQYF. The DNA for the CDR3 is TGTGCCAGCCGGGGGGGGCGGATTGCAGATACGCAGTATTTT.

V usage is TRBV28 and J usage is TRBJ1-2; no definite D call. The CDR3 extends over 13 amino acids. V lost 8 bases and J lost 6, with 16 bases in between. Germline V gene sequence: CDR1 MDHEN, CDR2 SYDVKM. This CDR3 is CASWMFGSDGYTF. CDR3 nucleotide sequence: TGTGCCAGCTGGATGTTCGGGTCGGATGGCTACACCTTC.

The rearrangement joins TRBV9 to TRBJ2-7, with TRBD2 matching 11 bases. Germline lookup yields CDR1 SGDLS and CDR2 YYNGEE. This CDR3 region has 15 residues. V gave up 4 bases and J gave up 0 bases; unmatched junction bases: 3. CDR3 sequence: CASSSGLAGSYEQYF. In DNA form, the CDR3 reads TGTGCCAGCAGCTCCGGACTAGCGGGCTCCTACGAGCAGTACTTC.

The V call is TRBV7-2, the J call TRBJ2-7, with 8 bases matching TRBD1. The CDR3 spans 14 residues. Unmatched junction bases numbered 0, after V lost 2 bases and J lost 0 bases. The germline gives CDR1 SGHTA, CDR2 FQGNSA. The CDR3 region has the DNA TGTGCCAGCAGCTTAACAGGGGGCTCCTACGAGCAGTACTTC. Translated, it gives CASSLTGGSYEQYF.

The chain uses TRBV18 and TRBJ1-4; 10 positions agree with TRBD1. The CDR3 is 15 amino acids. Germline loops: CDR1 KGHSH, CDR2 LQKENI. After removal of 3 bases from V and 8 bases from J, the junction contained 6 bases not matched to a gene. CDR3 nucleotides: TGTGCCAGCTCACCGCGACAGGGGGCAGGGGAAAAACTGTTTTTT. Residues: CASSPRQGAGEKLFF.

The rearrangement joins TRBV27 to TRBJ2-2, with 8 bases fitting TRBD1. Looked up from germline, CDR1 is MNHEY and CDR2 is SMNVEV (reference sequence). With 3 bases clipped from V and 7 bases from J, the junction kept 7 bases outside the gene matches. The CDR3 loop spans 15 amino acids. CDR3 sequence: CASSFRRQGSGELFF. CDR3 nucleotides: TGTGCCAGCAGTTTTCGTAGACAGGGGAGCGGGGAGCTGTTTTTT.

For the CDR3, the DNA is TGTGCCAGTAATCTCGGGGCAGGGGGGACAGATACGCAGTATTTT. As protein: CASNLGAGGTDTQYF. This rearrangement joins TRBV19 to TRBJ2-3, with D tentatively TRBD1 (7 bases). Germline V gene sequence: CDR1 LNHDA, CDR2 SQIVND (reference sequence). Trimming shortened V by 7 bases and J by 3 bases, and 17 bases separated the two germline ends. The CDR3 spans 15 residues.

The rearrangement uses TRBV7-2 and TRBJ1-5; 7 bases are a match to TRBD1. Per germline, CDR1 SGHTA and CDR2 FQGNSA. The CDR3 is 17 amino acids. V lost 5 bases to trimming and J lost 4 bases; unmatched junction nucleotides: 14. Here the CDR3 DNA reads TGTGCCAGCAGCCTTAGAGGGGGCCGCATTGATAATCAGCCCCAGCATTTT. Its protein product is CASSLRGGRIDNQPQHF.

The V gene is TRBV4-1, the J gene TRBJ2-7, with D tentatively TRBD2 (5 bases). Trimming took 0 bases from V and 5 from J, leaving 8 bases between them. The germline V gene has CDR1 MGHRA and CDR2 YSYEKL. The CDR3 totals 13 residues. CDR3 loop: CASSQDTGDEQYF. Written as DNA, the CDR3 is TGCGCCAGCAGCCAAGATACCGGGGACGAGCAGTACTTC.

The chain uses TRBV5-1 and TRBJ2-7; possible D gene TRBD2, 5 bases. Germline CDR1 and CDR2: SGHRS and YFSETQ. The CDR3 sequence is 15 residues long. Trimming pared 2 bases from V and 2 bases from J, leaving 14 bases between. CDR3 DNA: TGCGCCAGCAGCTTACCCCCTAGAGGGACCTACGAGCAGTACTTC. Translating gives CASSLPPRGTYEQYF.

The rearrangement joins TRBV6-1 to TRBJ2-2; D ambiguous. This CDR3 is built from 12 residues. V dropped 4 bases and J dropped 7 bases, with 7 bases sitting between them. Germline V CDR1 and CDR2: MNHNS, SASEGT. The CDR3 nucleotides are TGTGCCAGCAGTGGTGGGATCGGGGAGCTGTTTTTT. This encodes CASSGGIGELFF.

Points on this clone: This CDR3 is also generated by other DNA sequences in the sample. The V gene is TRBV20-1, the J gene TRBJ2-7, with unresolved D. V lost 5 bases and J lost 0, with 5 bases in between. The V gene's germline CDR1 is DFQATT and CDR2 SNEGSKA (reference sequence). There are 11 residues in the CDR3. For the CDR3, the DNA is TGCAGTGCTTCGGTCTCCTACGAGCAGTACTTC. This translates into CSASVSYEQYF.

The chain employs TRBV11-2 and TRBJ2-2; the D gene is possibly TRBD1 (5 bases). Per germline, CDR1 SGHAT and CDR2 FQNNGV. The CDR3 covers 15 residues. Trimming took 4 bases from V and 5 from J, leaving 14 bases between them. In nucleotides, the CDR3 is TGTGCCAGCAGCTATCGACAGACAGCTACCGGGGAGCTGTTTTTT. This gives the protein CASSYRQTATGELFF.

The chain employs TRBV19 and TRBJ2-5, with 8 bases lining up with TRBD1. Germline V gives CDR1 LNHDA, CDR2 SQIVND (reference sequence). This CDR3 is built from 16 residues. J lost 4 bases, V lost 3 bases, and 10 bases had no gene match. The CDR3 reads CASSMSPFTGGETQYF. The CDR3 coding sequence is TGTGCCAGTAGTATGTCCCCCTTTACAGGGGGAGAGACCCAGTACTTC.

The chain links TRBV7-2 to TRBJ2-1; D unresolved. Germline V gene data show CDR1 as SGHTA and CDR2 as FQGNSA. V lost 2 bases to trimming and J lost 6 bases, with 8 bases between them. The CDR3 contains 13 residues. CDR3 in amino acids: CASSLPSVNEQFF. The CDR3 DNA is TGTGCCAGCAGCTTACCATCAGTCAATGAGCAGTTCTTC.

The CDR3 DNA reads as TGTGCCAGCAGCAAACAGATAGCCAAAAACATTCAGTACTTC. Amino acids: CASSKQIAKNIQYF. The V gene is TRBV5-5, the J gene TRBJ2-4; the D is unclear. Trimming pared 4 bases from V and 0 bases from J, leaving 8 bases between. Germline V lookup: CDR1 SGHKS, CDR2 YYEKEE (reference sequence). The CDR3 is made up of 14 amino acids.